One sample yielded the 25 T cell receptor beta chains listed below, sequenced in a study of CD8 T cells in ankylosing spondylitis. A single record per CDR3 protein comes from TCRdb applying MiXCR to the 5' RACE reads. The data show 200,000 to 250,000 distinct CDR3 sequences, about 10% seen once. Sequencing used blood, either unsorted or a sorted T cell fraction (not recorded which). All receptors come from a male donor with ankylosing spondylitis or in good health (not recorded which).

In its sample, this clonotype was seen many times. V and J are TRBV20-1 and TRBJ2-2; TRBD2 matches 10 bases. J lost 0 bases, V lost 3 bases, and 1 base had no gene match. This CDR3 comprises 15 residues. Germline assignment: CDR1 DFQATT and CDR2 SNEGSKA (reference sequence). CDR3 residues: CSASGLAANTGELFF. The CDR3 DNA follows: TGCAGTGCTAGTGGACTAGCGGCGAACACCGGGGAGCTGTTTTTT.

This clonotype occurred a few times. The chain links TRBV19 to TRBJ2-7; 8 bases are shared with TRBD1. The germline V gene has CDR1 LNHDA and CDR2 SQIVND (reference sequence). V lost 8 bases to trimming and J lost 5 bases; unmatched junction nucleotides: 8. CDR3 length: 13 residues. The CDR3 sequence is CASQETGDHEQYF. The DNA of the CDR3 is TGTGCCAGTCAGGAGACAGGGGACCACGAGCAGTACTTC.

The chain links TRBV4-2 to TRBJ1-2; D gene unclear. This CDR3 is 13 amino acids long. In germline, CDR1 is LGHNA, CDR2 YNFKEQ. Between the trimmed V and J ends, which lost 4 bases and 14 bases, there was a span of 20 bases. Here the CDR3 reads CASSPFGPLGVTF. CDR3 DNA sequence: TGTGCCAGCAGCCCTTTTGGTCCTCTCGGGGTTACCTTC.

This clonotype has at least ten counts. This chain links TRBV12-3 or TRBV12-4 with TRBJ2-7; the D is unclear. The V gene lost 0 bases and the J gene lost 0 bases, with 15 bases spanning the gap. This CDR3 comprises 17 residues. The CDR3 DNA is TGTGCCAGCAGTTTAGCGCGCCGAGGCAGTAGCTCCTACGAGCAGTACTTC. Its translation is CASSLARRGSSSYEQYF.

In its sample, this clonotype was seen many times. The gene calls are TRBV11-2 and TRBJ1-6, with TRBD1 identical over 8 bases. CDR3 length: 15 amino acids. CDR1 and CDR2 from the germline V gene are SGHAT and FQNNGV. After removal of 5 bases from V and 6 bases from J, the junction contained 6 bases not matched to a gene. The CDR3 DNA is TGTGCCAGCAGCGTGGACAGGGCGTTTAATTCACCCCTCCACTTT. Encoded protein: CASSVDRAFNSPLHF.

Points on this clonotype: It may be a read error: a sequence one base away is much more abundant. As DNA, the CDR3 is TGCAGTACTAGAGATCTTTGGCTAAATAACACCGGGGAGCTGTTTTTT. Protein sequence: CSTRDLWLNNTGELFF. The chain carries TRBV20-1 and TRBJ2-2; weak D call: TRBD2 (5 bases). CDR1 DFQATT and CDR2 SNEGSKA come from the germline V gene (reference sequence). This CDR3 is built from 16 residues.

The table lists this clonotype with a few counts. V usage is TRBV15 and J usage is TRBJ2-7; D gene ambiguous. With 0 bases removed from V and 4 bases from J, the gap between germline ends came to 7 bases. Germline values: CDR1 LNHNV, CDR2 YYDKDF (reference sequence). The CDR3 is 13 amino acids. In DNA form, the CDR3 reads TGTGCCACCAGCAGAGATACCCTTTACGAGCAGTACTTC. It specifies CATSRDTLYEQYF.

There are a few counts of this clonotype. The chain carries TRBV4-1 and TRBJ2-2; TRBD2 agrees at 8 bases. The CDR3 totals 17 residues. Germline CDR1 and CDR2: MGHRA and YSYEKL. V gave up 0 bases and J gave up 2 bases; unmatched junction bases: 5. CDR3 in DNA: TGCGCCAGCAGCCAAGAACCAGCGGGGGTTAACACCGGGGAGCTGTTTTTT. It specifies CASSQEPAGVNTGELFF.

This clonotype came up many times. The rearrangement links TRBV25-1 to TRBJ1-1; maybe TRBD1 (5 bases). Trimming cost V 6 bases and J 4 bases, with 12 bases left between them. CDR1 and CDR2 (germline): MGHDK, SYGVNS. This CDR3 is built from 13 residues. This CDR3 reads CASRDGGTTEAFF. CDR3 bases: TGTGCCAGCAGGGACGGGGGGACCACTGAAGCTTTCTTT.

V usage is TRBV11-2 and J usage is TRBJ2-5; TRBD1 aligns across 9 bases. The trim removed 5 bases at V and 4 bases at J, leaving 8 bases unmatched. This CDR3 contains 15 residues. The germline V gene encodes CDR1 SGHAT and CDR2 FQNNGV. Written as DNA, the CDR3 is TGTGCCAGCAGCCTACAGGGGGCGCAGGGAGAGACCCAGTACTTC. Translation: CASSLQGAQGETQYF.

This clonotype showed up many times. The V and J genes are TRBV5-1 and TRBJ2-7; 9 bases are shared with TRBD1. From germline, CDR1 is SGHRS and CDR2 YFSETQ. V lost 2 bases to trimming and J lost 4 bases; unmatched junction nucleotides: 7. CDR3 length: 15 residues. CDR3 bases: TGCGCCAGCAGCTTTGTGGACAGGGGCTTATACGAGCAGTACTTC. Translated: CASSFVDRGLYEQYF.

This sequence joins TRBV7-9 and TRBJ1-1; D call uncertain. Germline CDR1 SEHNR, CDR2 FQNEAQ (reference sequence). There are 13 residues in the CDR3. Trimming left V 5 bases short and J 1 base short, with 8 bases between. The CDR3 here is CASSETSNTEAFF. CDR3 bases: TGTGCCAGCAGCGAGACCTCGAACACTGAAGCTTTCTTT.

In its sample, this clonotype was seen many times. The chain has TRBV5-5 and TRBJ2-1, with 13 bases aligning to TRBD2. CDR1 is SGHKS and CDR2 is YYEKEE in the germline V gene (reference sequence). This CDR3 has 16 residues. The ends lost 4 bases at V and 8 bases at J; junction bases unmatched: 9. This CDR3 is CASSLGTSGIKDEQFF. DNA of the CDR3: TGTGCCAGCAGCCTCGGGACTAGCGGGATAAAGGATGAGCAGTTCTTC.

This clonotype showed up many times. V is TRBV10-2 and J is TRBJ1-1, with D unresolved. The CDR3 loop spans 13 amino acids. The germline CDR1 and CDR2 sequences are WSHSY and SAAADI. The germline V and J ends were trimmed by 7 bases and 5 bases, with 14 bases remaining between them. In DNA, the CDR3 is TGCGCCAGCATCTTCTCGTTGGGTACTGAAGCTTTCTTT. This translates into CASIFSLGTEAFF.

This chain uses TRBV20-1 with TRBJ1-1, with 7 bases lining up with TRBD1. This CDR3 has 14 residues. V was pared by 1 base and J by 3 bases, with 5 bases of the junction left unmatched. Germline lookup yields CDR1 DFQATT and CDR2 SNEGSKA (reference sequence). The CDR3 region has the DNA TGCAGTGCTAGAGCTGACAGGGAGGACACTGAAGCTTTCTTT. This translates into CSARADREDTEAFF.

The chain uses TRBV3-1 and TRBJ2-5, with no clear D. Germline CDR1 is LGHDT and CDR2 is YNNKEL (reference sequence). V was pared by 1 base and J by 5 bases, with 8 bases between. The CDR3 totals 13 residues. CDR3 in DNA: TGTGCCAGCAGCCAAGTCCCTCGGGAGACCCAGTACTTC. Protein: CASSQVPRETQYF.

This chain links TRBV11-2 with TRBJ1-1, with 9 bases identical to TRBD1. This CDR3 spans 17 amino acids. V shed 5 bases, J shed 0 bases, and the junction held 10 bases outside the gene matches. Germline V gene sequence: CDR1 SGHAT, CDR2 FQNNGV. This CDR3 is CASSPGTGFVMNTEAFF. In nucleotides, the CDR3 is TGTGCCAGCAGCCCTGGGACAGGGTTCGTCATGAACACTGAAGCTTTCTTT. Using reference TRBV11-2 and TRBJ1-1 for the parts outside the CDR3, the full variable domain is EAGVAQSPRYKIIEKRQSVAFWCNPISGHATLYWYQQILGQGPKLLIQFQNNGVVDDSQLPKDRFSAERLKGVDSTLKIQPAKLEDSAVYLCASSPGTGFVMNTEAFFGQGTRLTVV.

This rearrangement joins TRBV7-2 to TRBJ2-5; tentative D call: TRBD2 (5 bases). The germline V gene encodes CDR1 SGHTA and CDR2 FQGNSA. This CDR3 is built from 13 residues. V lost 5 bases, J lost 1 base, and 8 bases lay in between. CDR3 DNA sequence: TGTGCCAGCAGCGGCGGGCCCCAAGAGACCCAGTACTTC. It yields the protein CASSGGPQETQYF. Complete variable domain (other parts from reference TRBV7-2 and TRBJ2-5): GAGVSQSPSNKVTEKGKDVELRCDPISGHTALYWYRQSLGQGLEFLIYFQGNSAPDKSGLPSDRFSAERTGGSVSTLTIQRTQQEDSAVYLCASSGGPQETQYFGPGTRLLVL.

The sample holds many counts of this clonotype. The rearrangement uses TRBV12-5 and TRBJ2-1, with TRBD2 matching 7 bases. From germline, CDR1 is LGHNT and CDR2 FRNRAP. The CDR3 spans 15 residues. V gave up 5 bases and J gave up 9 bases; unmatched junction bases: 13. Written as DNA, the CDR3 is TGTGCTAGTGGTCCCTACCTCGGGGCTAGCGGTGAGCAGTTCTTC. Protein: CASGPYLGASGEQFF.

This clonotype was picked up many times. The V gene is TRBV3-1, the J gene TRBJ2-7; 9 nucleotides match TRBD1. CDR1 LGHDT and CDR2 YNNKEL come from the germline V gene (reference sequence). V dropped 3 bases and J dropped 5; count of bases not matched to a gene: 5. CDR3 length: 14 amino acids. CDR3 bases: TGTGCCAGCAGCCATGGGACAGGGTTCCACGAGCAGTACTTC. This codes for CASSHGTGFHEQYF.

This clonotype was seen many times. The CDR3, as DNA: TGTGCCAGCAGTTGGGACCGAGAGGGCGAGCAGTACTTC. This sequence encodes CASSWDREGEQYF. This rearrangement joins TRBV6-6 to TRBJ2-7; D is perhaps TRBD1 or TRBD2 (5 bases each). V lost 4 bases and J lost 6, with 13 bases in between. Germline CDR1 is MNHNY and CDR2 is SVGAGI (reference sequence). This CDR3 is built from 13 residues.

This clonotype was seen repeatedly, ten times or more. This chain joins TRBV2 and TRBJ2-4; TRBD1 aligns across 7 bases. CDR3 length: 14 amino acids. Germline lookup yields CDR1 SNHLY and CDR2 FYNNEI. Germline trimming cut 4 bases from V and 7 bases from J; bases unmatched to any gene: 7. CDR3 DNA: TGTGCCAGCAGTGTCAACAGGGGCCGGAACATTCAGTACTTC. It encodes CASSVNRGRNIQYF.

This clonotype was picked up a small number of times. V is TRBV2 and J is TRBJ2-7, with TRBD2 identical over 10 bases. V lost 6 bases, J lost 8 bases, and 16 bases stayed unmatched. CDR1 and CDR2 (germline): SNHLY, FYNNEI. This CDR3 region has 16 residues. CDR3 nucleotide sequence: TGTGCCAGCAGCCAATCTAGCGGGGGCACGGCGGGGAAGCAGTACTTC. Translating it yields CASSQSSGGTAGKQYF. Using reference TRBV2 and TRBJ2-7 for the parts outside the CDR3, the full variable domain is EPEVTQTPSHQVTQMGQEVILRCVPISNHLYFYWYRQILGQKVEFLVSFYNNEISEKSEIFDDQFSVERPDGSNFTLKIRSTKLEDSAMYFCASSQSSGGTAGKQYFGPGTRLTVT.

This clonotype was seen at least ten times. The chain has TRBV6-4 and TRBJ1-2; tentative D call: TRBD1 (5 bases). V gave up 0 bases and J gave up 10 bases, with 18 bases separating them. CDR1 is MRHNA and CDR2 is SNTAGT in the germline V gene. The CDR3 is made up of 15 amino acids. The CDR3 DNA reads TGTGCCAGCAGTGACTCGGGGGGACCCCTTATATCCTACACCTTC. This codes for CASSDSGGPLISYTF.

This clonotype appeared many times. The chain recombines TRBV9 with TRBJ2-2; no firm D call. The CDR3 is 12 residues long. Between the trimmed V and J ends, which lost 2 bases and 7 bases, there was a span of 6 bases. Germline V gene data show CDR1 as SGDLS and CDR2 as YYNGEE. Here the CDR3 reads CASSVHDGELFF. The CDR3 nucleotides are TGTGCCAGCAGCGTCCATGACGGGGAGCTGTTTTTT.